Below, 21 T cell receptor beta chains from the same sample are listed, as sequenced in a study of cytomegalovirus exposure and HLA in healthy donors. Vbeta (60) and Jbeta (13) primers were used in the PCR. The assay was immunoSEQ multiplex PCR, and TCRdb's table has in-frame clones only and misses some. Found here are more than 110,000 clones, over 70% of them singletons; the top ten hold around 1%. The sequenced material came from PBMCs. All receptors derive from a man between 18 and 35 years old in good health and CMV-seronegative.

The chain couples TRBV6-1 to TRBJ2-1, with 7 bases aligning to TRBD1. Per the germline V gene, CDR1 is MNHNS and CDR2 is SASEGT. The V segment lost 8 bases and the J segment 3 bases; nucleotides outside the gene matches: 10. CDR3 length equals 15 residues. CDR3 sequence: CASRTGEQYYNEQFF. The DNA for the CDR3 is TGTGCCAGCCGAACAGGGGAGCAATACTACAATGAGCAGTTCTTC.

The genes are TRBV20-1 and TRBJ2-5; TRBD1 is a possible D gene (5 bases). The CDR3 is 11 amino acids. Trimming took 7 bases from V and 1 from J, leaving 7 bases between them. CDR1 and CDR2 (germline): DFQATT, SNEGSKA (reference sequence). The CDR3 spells CSGQGQETQYF. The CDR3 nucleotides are TGCAGTGGCCAGGGCCAAGAGACCCAGTACTTC.

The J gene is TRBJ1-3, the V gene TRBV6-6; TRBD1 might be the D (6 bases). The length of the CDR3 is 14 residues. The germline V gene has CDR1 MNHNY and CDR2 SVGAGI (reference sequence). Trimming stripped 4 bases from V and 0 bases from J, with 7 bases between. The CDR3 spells CASSWTDSGNTIYF. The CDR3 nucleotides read TGTGCCAGCAGTTGGACAGACTCTGGAAACACCATATATTTT.

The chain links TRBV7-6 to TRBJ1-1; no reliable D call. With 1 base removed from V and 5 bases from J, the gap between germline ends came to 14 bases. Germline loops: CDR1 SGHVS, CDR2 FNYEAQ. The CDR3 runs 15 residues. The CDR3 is CASSLGSGLRTEAFF. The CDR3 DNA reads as TGTGCCAGCAGCTTAGGTTCCGGGTTGCGGACTGAAGCTTTCTTT.

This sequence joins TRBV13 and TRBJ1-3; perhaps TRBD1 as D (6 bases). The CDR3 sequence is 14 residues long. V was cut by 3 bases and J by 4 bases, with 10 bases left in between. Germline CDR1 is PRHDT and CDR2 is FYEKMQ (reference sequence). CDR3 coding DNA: TGTGCCAGCAGCTTTGCAGGGGTCGGAAACACCATATATTTT. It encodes CASSFAGVGNTIYF.

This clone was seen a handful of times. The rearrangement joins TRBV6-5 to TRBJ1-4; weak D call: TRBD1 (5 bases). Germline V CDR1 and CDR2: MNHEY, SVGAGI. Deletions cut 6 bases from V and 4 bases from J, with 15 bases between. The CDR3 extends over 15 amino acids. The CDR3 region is CASSFRRGSNEKLFF. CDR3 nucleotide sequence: TGTGCCAGCAGCTTCCGCCGGGGGAGTAATGAAAAACTGTTTTTT.

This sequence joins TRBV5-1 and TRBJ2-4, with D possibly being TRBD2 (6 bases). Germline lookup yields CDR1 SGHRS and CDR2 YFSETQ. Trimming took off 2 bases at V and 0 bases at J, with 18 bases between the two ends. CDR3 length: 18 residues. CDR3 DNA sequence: TGCGCCAGCAGCTTCGGGGGACTCCCGTTTCTAGCCAAAAACATTCAGTACTTC. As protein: CASSFGGLPFLAKNIQYF.

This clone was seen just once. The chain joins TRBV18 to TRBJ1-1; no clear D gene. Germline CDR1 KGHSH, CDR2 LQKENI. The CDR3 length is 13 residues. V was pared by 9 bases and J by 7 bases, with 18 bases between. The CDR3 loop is CASTSSFEGEAFF. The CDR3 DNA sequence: TGTGCCAGTACTTCCAGCTTTGAGGGTGAAGCTTTCTTT.

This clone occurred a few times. In nucleotides, the CDR3 is TGTGCCAGCAGTTTAGTGCGGACAGGGGATGCCTACGAGCAGTACTTC. Encoded protein: CASSLVRTGDAYEQYF. The chain employs TRBV27 and TRBJ2-7; 9 bases match TRBD1. The germline V gene has CDR1 MNHEY and CDR2 SMNVEV (reference sequence). Unmatched junction bases numbered 7, after V lost 2 bases and J lost 2 bases. The CDR3 has 16 amino acids.

The CDR3 loop reads CASSLPEQGYYEQYF. The CDR3 DNA is TGTGCCAGCAGCCTACCGGAACAGGGGTACTACGAGCAGTACTTC. This chain connects TRBV7-8 to TRBJ2-5, with TRBD1 matching over 7 bases. The J call may be faulty, since TRBJ2-7 better matches the DNA end. Germline assignment: CDR1 SGHVS and CDR2 FQNEAQ. The CDR3 is 15 residues long.

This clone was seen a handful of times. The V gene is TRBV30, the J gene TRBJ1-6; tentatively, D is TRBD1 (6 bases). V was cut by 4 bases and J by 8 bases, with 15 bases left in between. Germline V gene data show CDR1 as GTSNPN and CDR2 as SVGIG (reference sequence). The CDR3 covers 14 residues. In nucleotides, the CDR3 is TGTGCCTGGACCCCGGGCAGGGGCGATTCACCCCTCCACTTT. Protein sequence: CAWTPGRGDSPLHF.

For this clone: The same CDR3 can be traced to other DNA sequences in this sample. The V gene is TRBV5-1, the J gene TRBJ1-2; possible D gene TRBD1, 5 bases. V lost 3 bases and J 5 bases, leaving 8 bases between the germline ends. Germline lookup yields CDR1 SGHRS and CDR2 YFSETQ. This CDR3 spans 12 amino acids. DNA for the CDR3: TGCGCCAGCAGCTCGGGACTTTATGGCTACACCTTC. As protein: CASSSGLYGYTF.

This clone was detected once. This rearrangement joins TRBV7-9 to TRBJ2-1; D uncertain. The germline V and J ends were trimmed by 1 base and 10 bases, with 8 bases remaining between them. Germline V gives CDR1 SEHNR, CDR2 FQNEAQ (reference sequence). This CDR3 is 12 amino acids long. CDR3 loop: CASSLVPGEQFF. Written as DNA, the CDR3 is TGTGCCAGCAGCTTAGTGCCCGGGGAGCAGTTCTTC.

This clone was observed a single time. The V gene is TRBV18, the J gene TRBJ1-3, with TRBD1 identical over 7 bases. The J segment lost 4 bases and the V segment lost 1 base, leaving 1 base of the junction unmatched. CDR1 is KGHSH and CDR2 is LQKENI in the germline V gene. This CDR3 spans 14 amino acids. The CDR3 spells CASSPLDRGNTIYF. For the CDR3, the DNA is TGTGCCAGCTCACCACTGGACAGGGGAAACACCATATATTTT.

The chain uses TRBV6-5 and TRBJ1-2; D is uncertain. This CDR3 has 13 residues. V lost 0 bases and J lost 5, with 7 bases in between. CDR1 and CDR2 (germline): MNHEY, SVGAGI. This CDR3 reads CASSYSQIYGYTF. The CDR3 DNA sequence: TGTGCCAGCAGTTACTCACAAATATATGGCTACACCTTC.

CDR3 DNA sequence: TGTGCCAGCAGTTATACCTTACTTTTGTTCCAAGAGACCCAGTACTTC. This codes for CASSYTLLLFQETQYF. The J gene is TRBJ2-5, the V gene TRBV6-5; D is unclear. Germline CDR1 and CDR2: MNHEY and SVGAGI. CDR3 size: 16 residues. V was trimmed by 3 bases and J by 1 base, leaving 15 bases between them.

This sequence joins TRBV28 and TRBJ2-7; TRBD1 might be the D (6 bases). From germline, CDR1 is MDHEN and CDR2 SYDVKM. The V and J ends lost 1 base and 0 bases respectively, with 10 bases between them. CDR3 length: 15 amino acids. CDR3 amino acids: CASSLYQGTSYEQYF. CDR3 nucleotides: TGTGCCAGCAGTTTATATCAGGGGACCTCCTACGAGCAGTACTTC.

The CDR3 sequence is CATPSLVRPNTGELFF. The CDR3 region has the DNA TGTGCCACCCCCTCACTTGTCAGGCCGAACACCGGGGAGCTGTTTTTT. The rearrangement joins TRBV18 to TRBJ2-2, with D hard to call. Trimming cost V 10 bases and J 0 bases, with 18 bases left between them. The V gene's germline CDR1 is KGHSH and CDR2 LQKENI. The CDR3 sequence is 16 residues long.

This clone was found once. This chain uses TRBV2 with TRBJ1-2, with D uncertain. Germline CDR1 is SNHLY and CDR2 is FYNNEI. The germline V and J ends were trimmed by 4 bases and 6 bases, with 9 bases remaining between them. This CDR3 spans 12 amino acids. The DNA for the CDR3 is TGTGCCAGCAGTGTTAACAAGAATGGCTACACCTTC. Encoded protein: CASSVNKNGYTF.

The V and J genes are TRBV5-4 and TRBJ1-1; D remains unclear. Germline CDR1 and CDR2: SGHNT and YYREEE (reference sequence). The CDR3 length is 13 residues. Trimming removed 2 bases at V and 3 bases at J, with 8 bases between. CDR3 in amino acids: CASSLNPYTEAFF. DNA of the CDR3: TGTGCCAGCAGCTTAAATCCTTACACTGAAGCTTTCTTT. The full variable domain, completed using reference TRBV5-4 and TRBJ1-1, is ETGVTQSPTHLIKTRGQQVTLRCSSQSGHNTVSWYQQALGQGPQFIFQYYREEENGRGNFPPRFSGLQFPNYSSELNVNALELDDSALYLCASSLNPYTEAFFGQGTRLTVV.

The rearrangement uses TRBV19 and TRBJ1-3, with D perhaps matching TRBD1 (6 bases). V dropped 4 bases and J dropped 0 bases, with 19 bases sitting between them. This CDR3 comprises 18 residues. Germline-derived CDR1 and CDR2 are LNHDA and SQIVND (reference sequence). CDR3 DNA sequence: TGTGCCAGTAGTACCCAAGAAACAGGGTACTACTCTGGAAACACCATATATTTT. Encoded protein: CASSTQETGYYSGNTIYF.